This T cell receptor (beta chain) originates from a study of tumor-infiltrating lymphocytes in localized non-small cell lung cancer. About this clone: The same CDR3 arises from other DNA sequences in this sample as well.

Repertoires were generated with immunoSEQ multiplex PCR, while TCRdb's copy carries only in-frame clones and drops some. In the table there are 15,000 to 20,000 clones, approximately 80% of which are singletons. The V end was cut by 1 base, the J end by 2 bases, with 5 bases between. The CDR3 contains 13 residues. The germline gives CDR1 SEHNR, CDR2 FQNEAQ (reference sequence). The sequenced sample was lung tumor tissue. The chain couples TRBV7-9 to TRBJ1-2; D call uncertain. The TCR was taken from a human donor with non-small cell lung cancer. The CDR3 DNA follows: TGTGCCAGCAGCTTAGACGGAAACTATGGCTACACCTTC. Translated: CASSLDGNYGYTF.